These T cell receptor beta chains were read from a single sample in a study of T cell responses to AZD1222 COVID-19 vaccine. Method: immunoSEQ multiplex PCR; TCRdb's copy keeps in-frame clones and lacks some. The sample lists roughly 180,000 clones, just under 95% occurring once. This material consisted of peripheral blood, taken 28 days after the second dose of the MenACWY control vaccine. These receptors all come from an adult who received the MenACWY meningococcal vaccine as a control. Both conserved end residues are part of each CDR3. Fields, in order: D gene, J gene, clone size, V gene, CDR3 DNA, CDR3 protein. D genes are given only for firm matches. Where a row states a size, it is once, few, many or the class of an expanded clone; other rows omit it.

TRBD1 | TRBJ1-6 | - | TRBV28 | TGTGCCAGCAGTTTAGGGGGCTCCGGGACAGGGTGGTCACCCCTCCACTTT | CASSLGGSGTGWSPLHF
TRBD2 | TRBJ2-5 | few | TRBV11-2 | TGTGCCAGCAGCTTAGCGGGGGGGGAGACCCAGTACTTC | CASSLAGGETQYF
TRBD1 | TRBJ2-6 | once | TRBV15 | TGTGCCACCAGCAGGCAAAAGGGACAGGGGGCAGCTGGGGCCAACGTCCTGACTTTC | CATSRQKGQGAAGANVLTF
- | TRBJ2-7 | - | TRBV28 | TGTGCCAGCAGCCCCCGGAACAGCCTTTACGAGCAGTACTTC | CASSPRNSLYEQYF
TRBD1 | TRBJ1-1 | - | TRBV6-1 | TGTGCCAGCAGTGAAGCCCGTTGGACAGGAGCTTTCTTT | CASSEARWTGAFF
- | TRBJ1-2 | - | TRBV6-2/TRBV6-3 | TGTGCCAGCAGTGACACCTATGGCTACACCTTC | CASSDTYGYTF
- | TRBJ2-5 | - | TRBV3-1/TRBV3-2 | TGTGCCAGCAGCACCATATTACAAGAGACCCAGTACTTC | CASSTILQETQYF
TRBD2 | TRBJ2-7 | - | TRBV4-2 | TGTGCCAGCAGCCAAGAGCTGTGGACTAGCGGCTCCTACGAGCAGTACTTC | CASSQELWTSGSYEQYF
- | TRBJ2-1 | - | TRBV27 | TGTGCCAGCAGTTTAGGCCCAACCCCCTACAATGAGCAGTTCTTC | CASSLGPTPYNEQFF
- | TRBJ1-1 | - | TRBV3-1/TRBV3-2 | TGTGCCAGCAGCTTTAACCCCCTTGGACATAAGAACACTGAAGCTTTCTTT | CASSFNPLGHKNTEAFF
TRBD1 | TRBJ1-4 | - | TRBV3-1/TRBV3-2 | TGTGCCAGCAGCTCAAGCAGGGGGCCTGGTAATGAAAAACTGTTTTTT | CASSSSRGPGNEKLFF
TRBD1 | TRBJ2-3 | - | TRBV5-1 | TGCGCCAGCAGCTCCGGGACAGGGGAAACAGATACGCAGTATTTT | CASSSGTGETDTQYF
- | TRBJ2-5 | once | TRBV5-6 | TGTGCCAGCAGCTTGGACGAGACCCAGTACTTC | CASSLDETQYF
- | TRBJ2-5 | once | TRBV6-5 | TGTGCCAGCAGAAAGCCAGGGTCGGGAGAGACCCAGTACTTC | CASRKPGSGETQYF
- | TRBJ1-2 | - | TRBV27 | TGTGCCAGCGGAACCAGGGCTAACTATGGCTACACCTTC | CASGTRANYGYTF
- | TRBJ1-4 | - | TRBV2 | TGTGCCACCCTCCCGAAAGGAGCCGAAAAACTGTTTTTT | CATLPKGAEKLFF
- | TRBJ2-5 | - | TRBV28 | TGTGCCAGCAGTTCCCCACAGGGTGAGACCCAGTACTTC | CASSSPQGETQYF
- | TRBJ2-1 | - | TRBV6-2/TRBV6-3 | TGTGCCAGCAGCTCCGGTGGGGGCTCCTACAATGAGCAGTTCTTC | CASSSGGGSYNEQFF
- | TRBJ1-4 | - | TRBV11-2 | TGTGCCAGCAGTATTAGGGAGGGGGAAAAACTGTTTTTT | CASSIREGEKLFF
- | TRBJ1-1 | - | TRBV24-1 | TGTGCCACCAGTGATCCCAAACGAGGGGACACTGAAGCTTTCTTT | CATSDPKRGDTEAFF
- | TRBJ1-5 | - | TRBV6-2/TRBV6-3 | TGTGCCAGCAGCCTAACCGACAATCAGCCCCAGCATTTT | CASSLTDNQPQHF
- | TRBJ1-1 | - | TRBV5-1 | TGCGCCAGCAGCTCTGAGGGGAGGGGGGACACTGAAGCTTTCTTT | CASSSEGRGDTEAFF
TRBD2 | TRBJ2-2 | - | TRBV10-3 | TGTGCCATACGAGTAGCGGGGCCCACCGGGGAGCTGTTTTTT | CAIRVAGPTGELFF
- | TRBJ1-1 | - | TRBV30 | TGTGCCTGGAGCCTCCCCCCGGACAGACAGAACACTGAAGCTTTCTTT | CAWSLPPDRQNTEAFF
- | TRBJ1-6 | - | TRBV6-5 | TGTGCCACCCTTACCGGGACCAGTTTTTCACCCCTCCACTTT | CATLTGTSFSPLHF
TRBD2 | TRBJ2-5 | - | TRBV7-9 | TGTGCCAGCACCTCGACTAGCGGGGGAGAGACCCAGTACTTC | CASTSTSGGETQYF
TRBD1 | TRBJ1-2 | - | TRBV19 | TGTGCCAGTAGTACCGGGACAGGGGACTATGGCTACACCTTC | CASSTGTGDYGYTF
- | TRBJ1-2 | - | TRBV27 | TGTGCCAGCAGTCCACAGGCCCTATATGGCTACACCTTC | CASSPQALYGYTF
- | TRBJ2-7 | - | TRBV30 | TGTGCCTGCGAACAGGGATTGTCCTACGAGCAGTACTTC | CACEQGLSYEQYF
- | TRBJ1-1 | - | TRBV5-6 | TGTGCCAGCAGCTTGGGGCAGGGCCCCATTGGAGCTTTCTTT | CASSLGQGPIGAFF
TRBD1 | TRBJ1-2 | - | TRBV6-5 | TGTGCCAGCAGTTACGCAGGGGGGGTGCAGGGCTACACCTTC | CASSYAGGVQGYTF
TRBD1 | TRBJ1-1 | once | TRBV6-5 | TGTGCCAGCAGTTACTCGCGGACAGGGAACACTGAAGCTTTCTTT | CASSYSRTGNTEAFF
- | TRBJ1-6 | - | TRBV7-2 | TGTGCCAGCAGCTTAGGCAGTACCTATTCACCCCTCCACTTT | CASSLGSTYSPLHF
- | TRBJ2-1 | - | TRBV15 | TGTGCCACCACCAGAGGACGAAACAATGAGCAGTTCTTC | CATTRGRNNEQFF
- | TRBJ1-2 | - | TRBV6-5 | TGTGCCACCCGAGACTATGGCTACACCTTC | CATRDYGYTF
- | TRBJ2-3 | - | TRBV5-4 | TGTGCCAGCAGCGCCCAGGGAGGTAGCACAGATACGCAGTATTTT | CASSAQGGSTDTQYF
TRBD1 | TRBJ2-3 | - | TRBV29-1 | TGCAGTTTGGGGACAGGGTGGCCAGATACGCAGTATTTT | CSLGTGWPDTQYF
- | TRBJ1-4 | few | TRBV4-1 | TGCGCCAGCAGCCAAAGGTTTTACGGGTCCTCCAATGAAAAACTGTTTTTT | CASSQRFYGSSNEKLFF
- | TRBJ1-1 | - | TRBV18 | TGTGCCAGCTCACCGAAGGTGAGGACTGAAGCTTTCTTT | CASSPKVRTEAFF
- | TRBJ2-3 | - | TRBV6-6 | TGTGCCAGCACCCTCGGACTTAACACAGATACGCAGTATTTT | CASTLGLNTDTQYF
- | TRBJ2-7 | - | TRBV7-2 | TGTGCCAGCAGCTTAGCGGGACTTTACGAGCAGTACTTC | CASSLAGLYEQYF
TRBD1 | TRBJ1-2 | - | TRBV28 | TGTGCCAGCAAGCTAGGGACAGGGGGATATGGCTACACCTTC | CASKLGTGGYGYTF
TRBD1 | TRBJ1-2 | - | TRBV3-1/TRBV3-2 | TGTGCCAGCAGCCAAGGGACAGGGTCAAGCTACACCTTC | CASSQGTGSSYTF
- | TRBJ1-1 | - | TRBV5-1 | TGCGCCAGCAGCTTGGGGGTCCAGGGGAACACTGAAGCTTTCTTT | CASSLGVQGNTEAFF
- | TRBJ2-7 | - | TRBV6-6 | TGTGCCAGCAGCCCCAGGGGGGGTTCACGAAACGAGCAGTACTTC | CASSPRGGSRNEQYF
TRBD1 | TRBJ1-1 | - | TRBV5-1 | TGCGCCAGCAGCTTGGCGACCGGACAGGGGGGCTCTGAAGCTTTCTTT | CASSLATGQGGSEAFF
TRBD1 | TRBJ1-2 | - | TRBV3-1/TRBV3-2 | TGTGCCAGCAGCCCCGGACAGGGATTAGGTGGCTACACCTTC | CASSPGQGLGGYTF
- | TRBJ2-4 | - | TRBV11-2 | TGTGCCAGCACTCCCTGGGGGGATCCCAAAAACATTCAGTACTTC | CASTPWGDPKNIQYF
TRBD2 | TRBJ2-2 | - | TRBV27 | TGTGCCAGCAGGGGGGAGGGGACCGGGGAGCTGTTTTTT | CASRGEGTGELFF
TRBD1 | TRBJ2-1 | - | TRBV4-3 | TGCGCCAGCAGCCAAGAAGGGACAGGGATTTTGGGAGAGCAGTTCTTC | CASSQEGTGILGEQFF
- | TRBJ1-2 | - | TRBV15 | TGTGCCACCAGCAGAGAAAGGGAACCCTTGGGGGGCTACACCTTC | CATSREREPLGGYTF
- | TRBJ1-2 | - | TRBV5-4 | TGTGCCAGCAGCTCGCTCTATGGCTACACCTTC | CASSSLYGYTF
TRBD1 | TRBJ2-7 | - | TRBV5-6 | TGTGCCAGCACCCACGGGACAGACTACGAGCAGTACTTC | CASTHGTDYEQYF
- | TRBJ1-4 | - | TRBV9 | TGTGCCAGCAGCGTAGGGGGGCCAGATGAAAAACTGTTTTTT | CASSVGGPDEKLFF
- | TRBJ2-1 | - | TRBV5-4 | TGTGCCAGCAGCCTCACCCTAAATGAGCAGTTCTTC | CASSLTLNEQFF